This entry concerns a single T cell receptor beta chain. Its antigen is unknown. No base quality values were provided; no much bigger clone lies one nucleotide off. The sample belongs to a study of blood T cells in healthy people across ages (dated by TCRdb to 2013 to 2016). General notes on the study: In model experiments, template switching captured about one uniquely barcoded TCR beta cDNA molecule for every two T cells. To track age-related changes in TCR beta repertoire diversity, the study relied on deep sequencing normalized with unique cDNA molecular identifiers. Donors were grouped into four age groups: young (average 16 years), middle-aged (39), aged (62) and long-lived (approximately 81). To avoid experimental bias, donors of different ages were spread randomly across the sequencing lanes. Using the same blood draw, the study looked at two additional independent replicas of 1 million unique cDNA reads for two donors, one aged 18 to 30 and the other aged 80 or older. Results and caveats for the whole study, not just this receptor: Observed TCR beta diversity per million T cells fell roughly linearly with age, and a significant reduction was already apparent by age around 40. Conclusive comparison of naive and antigen-experienced compartments was prevented by the profiling of bulk unsorted PBMCs. Compared with the aged group, more naive CD4+ T cells, fewer expanded clones and increased TCR diversity were shown by the long-lived group, suggesting age selection. Donor CMV infection status was unknown, potentially confounding age-related changes in expanded clonotypes. Total diversity estimates from one million sequenced T cells were considered lower bounds and underestimates. The percentage of naive T cells measured by flow cytometry correlated strongly with observed TCR beta diversity.

Library generation was performed with 5' RACE. Sequencing took place on an Illumina HiSeq 2500. The second PCR ran for roughly 7 to 11 cycles and used a J-beta primer mix along with a sample-barcoded 5' primer. A template-switch 5' adaptor carrying 12 random nucleotides introduced a unique molecular identifier onto each TCR beta cDNA molecule. Each sample yielded at least 2.5 million CDR3-containing paired-end reads. First-strand cDNA synthesis was performed from all RNA using the Mint cDNA synthesis kit, with priming by a TRBC-specific oligonucleotide. Following uracil-DNA glycosylase treatment, a first 18-cycle PCR with universal primers M1SS and BC2_uni_R was performed on all cDNA. In the paper's pipeline: For normalization, 1 million high-quality reads, each with a distinct molecular identifier, were randomly selected from each sample. Instead of being binned into consensus sequences, reads that shared molecular identifiers were thrown out. MiTCR, with a Q25 quality threshold and the strictest error-elimination algorithm, was used for CDR3 identification, clonotype clustering and error correction. A nonparametric unseen species model with Euler transformation was used to estimate lower-bound total TCR beta diversity. In-frame beta chains were kept once TCRdb had trimmed the public reads at Q25 with fastp and called clones with MiXCR. Every CDR3 protein is listed once, alongside the most common genes and DNA of its rows. The authors' filters were not applied to this entry. The sample includes some 920,000 distinct CDR3 sequences, with just over 50% observed a single time. Of the sample, about 22% falls within the top ten clones.

The germline V gene gives CDR1 as SGHRS and CDR2 as YFSETQ. The CDR3 runs 17 amino acids, cysteine and phenylalanine included. Only the CDR3 DNA is retained, 51 bases long and in frame from the first base. V lost 1 base and J lost 7 bases, and the count of bases not matched to a germline gene is 9. Donors were a few dozen systemically healthy Caucasian individuals from Russia aged roughly 6 to 90 years. Around 10 milliliters of peripheral blood were drawn from each donor into EDTA-treated Vacutainer tubes. Ficoll-Paque density-gradient centrifugation was used to isolate PBMCs, with at least 6.5 million per sample. Total RNA was extracted from PBMCs with Trizol reagent, with at least 5.5 micrograms obtained per sample. For every donor, an aliquot of PBMCs went through flow cytometry to measure the percentages of naive CD45RAhigh/CD27high T cells.

The V gene is TRBV5-1 and the J gene is TRBJ2-1; 12 central bases correspond to TRBD2. Material for sequencing was blood. This receptor was taken from a woman aged 55-75 years in good health. The CDR3: CASSLRTSGKLTNEQFF. The bases are TGCGCCAGCAGCTTGCGGACTAGCGGGAAACTTACAAATGAGCAGTTCTTC.